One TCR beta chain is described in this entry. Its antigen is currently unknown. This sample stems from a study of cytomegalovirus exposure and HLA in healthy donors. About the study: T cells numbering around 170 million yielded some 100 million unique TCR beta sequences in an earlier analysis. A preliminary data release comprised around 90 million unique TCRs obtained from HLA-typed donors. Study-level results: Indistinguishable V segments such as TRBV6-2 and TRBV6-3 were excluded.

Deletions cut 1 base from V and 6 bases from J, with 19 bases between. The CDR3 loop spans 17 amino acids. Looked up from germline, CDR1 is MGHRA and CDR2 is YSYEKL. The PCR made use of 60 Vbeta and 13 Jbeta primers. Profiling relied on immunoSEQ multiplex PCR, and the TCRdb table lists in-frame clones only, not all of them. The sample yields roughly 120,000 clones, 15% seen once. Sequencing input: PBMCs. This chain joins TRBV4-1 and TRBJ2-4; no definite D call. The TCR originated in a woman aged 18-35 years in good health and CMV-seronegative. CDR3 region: CASSQVTWAEAGNIQYF. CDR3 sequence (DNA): TGCGCCAGCAGCCAAGTAACTTGGGCAGAAGCTGGAAACATTCAGTACTTC.